The clone carrying this T cell receptor (beta chain) was detected once. Per germline, CDR1 LNHDA and CDR2 SQIVND (reference sequence). The V and J ends lost 5 bases and 10 bases respectively, with 15 bases between them. The CDR3 covers 13 residues. This sample was included in a study of blood T cell repertoires in COVID-19. Across the whole study: Samples came from the United States, Italy and Spain, spanning acute and convalescent COVID-19.

The repertoire was sequenced with immunoSEQ multiplex PCR; TCRdb's copy has only in-frame clones and lacks some. Altogether approximately 260,000 clones are present, 75% to 90% being singletons, with the ten largest covering 8% to 13%. The V and J genes are TRBV19 and TRBJ2-1; perhaps TRBD2 as D (5 bases). Sequenced material: peripheral blood. The TCR sequence derives from a woman between 65 and 79 years old with acute or convalescent COVID-19. CDR3 DNA: TGTGCCAGTAGTGTACTCCGGCGCGGGGAGCAGTTCTTC. It is translated as CASSVLRRGEQFF.